These 14 T cell receptor beta chains were all obtained from the same sample, sequenced in a study of neurological immune-mediated disorders. TCRdb used MiXCR to reprocess the 5' RACE reads, holding one entry per CDR3 protein. The sample has about 30,000 distinct CDR3 sequences; approximately 5% are singletons. Sequenced: CD4+ T cells from blood. The receptor set was obtained from a woman in her 50s in good health.

This clonotype was counted many times. The chain uses TRBV12-3 or TRBV12-4 and TRBJ2-2; 7 bases map to TRBD2. V lost 8 bases to trimming and J lost 1 base; unmatched junction nucleotides: 7. The CDR3 contains 15 residues. The CDR3 reads CASGISGQNTGELFF. DNA of the CDR3: TGTGCCAGCGGTATTAGCGGGCAGAACACCGGGGAGCTGTTTTTT.

The sample holds many counts of this clonotype. This chain links TRBV4-2 with TRBJ2-7, with 10 bases lining up with TRBD2. Per the germline V gene, CDR1 is LGHNA and CDR2 is YNFKEQ. V was clipped by 3 bases and J by 5 bases; unmatched bases: 7. The CDR3 runs 15 residues. In nucleotides, the CDR3 is TGTGCCAGCAGCCATCGTTCAAGCGGGGGGGACGAGCAGTACTTC. Residues: CASSHRSSGGDEQYF.

Many counts were recorded for this clonotype. The chain combines TRBV7-7 with TRBJ1-1, with D possibly being TRBD1 (6 bases). V was cut by 5 bases and J by 8 bases, with 15 bases left in between. The CDR3 extends over 13 amino acids. The germline CDR1 and CDR2 sequences are SSHAT and FNYEAQ (reference sequence). CDR3 region: CASSRQQGSEAFF. The CDR3 nucleotides read TGTGCCAGCAGCAGACAACAGGGATCAGAAGCTTTCTTT.

This clonotype is labeled medium-sized. This rearrangement joins TRBV7-2 to TRBJ1-1, with 8 bases identical to TRBD1. Germline values: CDR1 SGHTA, CDR2 FQGNSA. J was trimmed by 6 bases and V by 7 bases; bases with no gene match: 10. This CDR3 is built from 14 residues. The CDR3 DNA sequence: TGTGCCAGCAACCACAGGGGGTCCGCTTCTGAAGCTTTCTTT. Protein product: CASNHRGSASEAFF.

This clonotype was counted many times. The gene calls are TRBV7-9 and TRBJ2-2; D call uncertain. Germline CDR1 is SEHNR and CDR2 is FQNEAQ (reference sequence). Trimming removed 1 base at V and 6 bases at J, with 12 bases between. CDR3 length equals 15 residues. CDR3 DNA sequence: TGTGCCAGCAGCTTAGAGATTTCAGTGGCCGGGGAGCTGTTTTTT. As protein: CASSLEISVAGELFF.

The chain joins TRBV10-3 to TRBJ1-5; a weak D match, TRBD1 (6 bases). V was trimmed by 10 bases and J by 4 bases, leaving 17 bases between them. This CDR3 has 14 amino acids. Germline-derived CDR1 and CDR2 are ENHRY and SYGVKD. CDR3 bases: TGTGCCACAGCGGCAGGGGAAGGAAATCAGCCCCAGCATTTT. Translated: CATAAGEGNQPQHF.

This clonotype was counted many times. V usage is TRBV15 and J usage is TRBJ1-5; perhaps TRBD1 as D (6 bases). The CDR3 covers 16 residues. Germline-derived CDR1 and CDR2 are LNHNV and YYDKDF (reference sequence). V lost 6 bases, J lost 6 bases, and 21 bases lay in between. The CDR3 reads CATRMTGGFTSQPQHF. The CDR3 DNA reads TGTGCCACCAGGATGACAGGCGGCTTTACAAGTCAGCCCCAGCATTTT.

In this sample, this clonotype turned up many times. The chain has TRBV2 and TRBJ1-2; no clear D. The CDR3 runs to 13 residues. From germline, CDR1 is SNHLY and CDR2 FYNNEI. V lost 5 bases and J lost 1, with 8 bases in between. In DNA form, the CDR3 reads TGTGCCAGCAGTCGGAACAGTAACTATGGCTACACCTTC. Translated: CASSRNSNYGYTF.

This clonotype was counted many times. The chain is built from TRBV12-3 or TRBV12-4 and TRBJ1-1; 12 bases align to TRBD1. With 6 bases clipped from V and 11 bases from J, the junction kept 10 bases outside the gene matches. The CDR3 contains 14 residues. CDR3 sequence: CASRSGTGGLRAFF. CDR3 nucleotides: TGTGCCAGCAGGTCCGGGACAGGGGGCCTGAGGGCTTTCTTT.

This clonotype was seen ten or more times. The gene calls are TRBV7-2 and TRBJ2-3; D is unresolved. Germline assignment: CDR1 SGHTA and CDR2 FQGNSA. Trimming removed 1 base at V and 0 bases at J, with 8 bases between. The CDR3 is made up of 15 amino acids. The CDR3 sequence is CASSLDGASTDTQYF. CDR3 nucleotides: TGTGCCAGCAGCTTAGATGGCGCAAGCACAGATACGCAGTATTTT.

This clonotype is judged medium-sized. V usage is TRBV5-1 and J usage is TRBJ1-3, with D unclear. The CDR3 length is 16 residues. The germline V gene has CDR1 SGHRS and CDR2 YFSETQ. V was pared by 0 bases and J by 2 bases, with 12 bases between. The CDR3 here is CASSLALSTAGNTIYF. CDR3 nucleotides: TGCGCCAGCAGCTTGGCTCTAAGTACGGCTGGAAACACCATATATTTT.

Ten or more counts support this clonotype. The rearrangement uses TRBV19 and TRBJ2-1; D is uncertain. From germline, CDR1 is LNHDA and CDR2 SQIVND (reference sequence). The V end lost 0 bases, the J end lost 8 bases, and 11 bases lay between the germline ends. CDR3 size: 14 residues. This CDR3 reads CASSIDDGRDEQFF. As DNA, the CDR3 is TGTGCCAGTAGTATAGATGATGGTCGGGATGAGCAGTTCTTC.

This clonotype is medium-sized by share. This chain joins TRBV7-9 and TRBJ2-3; no clear D. Trimming removed 4 bases at V and 8 bases at J, with 10 bases between. Germline CDR1 reads SEHNR; CDR2 reads FQNEAQ (reference sequence). The length of the CDR3 is 12 residues. CDR3 sequence: CASSSETGTQYF. Here the CDR3 DNA reads TGTGCCAGCAGCTCGGAGACGGGTACGCAGTATTTT. Filled out from reference TRBV7-9 and TRBJ2-3, the complete variable domain reads DTGVSQNPRHKITKRGQNVTFRCDPISEHNRLYWYRQTLGQGPEFLTYFQNEAQLEKSRLLSDRFSAERPKGSFSTLEIQRTEQGDSAMYLCASSSETGTQYFGPGTRLTVL.

This clonotype was observed many times. The V call is TRBV3-1, the J call TRBJ2-2, with D possibly matching TRBD1 (6 bases). Germline lookup yields CDR1 LGHDT and CDR2 YNNKEL (reference sequence). The length of the CDR3 is 13 residues. V was clipped by 6 bases and J by 1 base, with 6 bases between them. CDR3 amino acids: CASRTGNTGELFF. The CDR3 DNA sequence: TGTGCCAGCAGGACAGGGAACACCGGGGAGCTGTTTTTT.